Following are 19 T cell receptor beta chains from one sample sequenced in a study of neurological immune-mediated disorders. One entry per CDR3 protein, called by TCRdb with MiXCR from the 5' RACE reads. This sample carries about 46,000 distinct CDR3 sequences, about 2% of them seen once, and the ten largest clones take roughly 2.1%. What was sequenced was PBMCs. Receptor source: a woman aged 40-49 years with multiple sclerosis.

This clonotype came up many times. The V and J genes are TRBV6-6 and TRBJ1-5; D remains unclear. The CDR3 is made up of 15 amino acids. Trimming cost V 7 bases and J 4 bases, with 17 bases left between them. Germline CDR1 and CDR2: MNHNY and SVGAGI (reference sequence). CDR3 sequence reads: CASNAAGPKNQPQHF. CDR3 nucleotide sequence: TGTGCCAGCAACGCCGCGGGCCCCAAAAATCAGCCCCAGCATTTT.

This clonotype showed up many times. V is TRBV7-8 and J is TRBJ2-7; 8 nucleotides line up with TRBD1. Unmatched junction bases numbered 3, after V lost 8 bases and J lost 3 bases. Germline-derived CDR1 and CDR2 are SGHVS and FQNEAQ. The CDR3 loop spans 12 amino acids. This chain's CDR3 is CASGTGFYEQYF. As DNA, the CDR3 is TGTGCCAGCGGGACAGGCTTCTACGAGCAGTACTTC.

This clonotype was seen ten or more times. The V and J genes are TRBV7-2 and TRBJ2-2; possibly TRBD1 for D (6 bases). The germline V gene has CDR1 SGHTA and CDR2 FQGNSA. Trimming stripped 2 bases from V and 7 bases from J, with 11 bases between. The CDR3 runs to 14 residues. The CDR3 DNA follows: TGTGCCAGCAGCTTACTGGCAGGGGTCGGGGAGCTGTTTTTT. Protein sequence: CASSLLAGVGELFF.

This clonotype appeared many times. The gene calls are TRBV20-1 and TRBJ2-7; TRBD1 aligns across 10 bases. Germline trimming cut 1 base from V and 5 bases from J; bases unmatched to any gene: 5. Germline lookup yields CDR1 DFQATT and CDR2 SNEGSKA (reference sequence). The CDR3 totals 14 residues. The CDR3 DNA reads TGCAGTGCTAGAGCCCCGGGACAGGGGAACGAGCAGTACTTC. Protein: CSARAPGQGNEQYF.

This clonotype was detected many times. The chain joins TRBV6-6 to TRBJ1-1; D uncertain. This CDR3 spans 12 amino acids. Germline loops: CDR1 MNHNY, CDR2 SVGAGI (reference sequence). V gave up 3 bases and J gave up 11 bases, with 13 bases separating them. CDR3 sequence reads: CASSYSQREAFF. For the CDR3, the DNA is TGTGCCAGCAGTTATTCACAAAGGGAGGCTTTCTTT.

This clonotype was counted many times. In nucleotides, the CDR3 is TGTGCCACCGACAGCCACTATGGCTACACCTTC. It encodes CATDSHYGYTF. The rearrangement links TRBV6-5 to TRBJ1-2; possibly TRBD1 for D (5 bases). Trimming removed 10 bases at V and 3 bases at J, with 9 bases between. Germline V lookup: CDR1 MNHEY, CDR2 SVGAGI. This CDR3 spans 11 amino acids.

This clonotype was found many times. The rearrangement links TRBV5-1 to TRBJ2-3; D call uncertain. Germline-derived CDR1 and CDR2 are SGHRS and YFSETQ. The CDR3 spans 16 residues. V dropped 5 bases and J dropped 2 bases, with 18 bases sitting between them. CDR3 protein: CASSTSPRSLTDTQYF. CDR3 nucleotide sequence: TGCGCCAGCAGTACTTCCCCCCGGTCTCTCACAGATACGCAGTATTTT.

This clonotype was detected ten times or more. J is TRBJ2-3 and V is TRBV6-6; the match to TRBD2 covers 9 bases. V shed 4 bases, J shed 6 bases, and the junction held 8 bases outside the gene matches. Germline CDR1 reads MNHNY; CDR2 reads SVGAGI (reference sequence). This CDR3 comprises 15 residues. This CDR3 is CASSSLSGGGDTQYF. DNA for the CDR3: TGTGCCAGCAGTTCCCTTAGCGGGGGCGGGGATACGCAGTATTTT.

Ten or more counts support this clonotype. The genes are TRBV5-1 and TRBJ2-7; perhaps TRBD2 as D (5 bases). The V end lost 2 bases, the J end lost 4 bases, and 7 bases lay between the germline ends. CDR1 is SGHRS and CDR2 is YFSETQ in the germline V gene. CDR3 length equals 12 residues. CDR3 in DNA: TGCGCCAGCAGCTTCAGCGGTTACGAGCAGTACTTC. This gives the protein CASSFSGYEQYF. The entire variable domain, with the rest obtained from reference TRBV5-1 and TRBJ2-7, is as follows: KAGVTQTPRYLIKTRGQQVTLSCSPISGHRSVSWYQQTPGQGLQFLFEYFSETQRNKGNFPGRFSGRQFSNSRSEMNVSTLELGDSALYLCASSFSGYEQYFGPGTRLTVT.

This clonotype was seen repeatedly, ten times or more. The genes are TRBV5-1 and TRBJ2-2; TRBD2 is a possible D gene (6 bases). V was pared by 3 bases and J by 6 bases, with 12 bases between. The germline V gene encodes CDR1 SGHRS and CDR2 YFSETQ. CDR3 length equals 14 residues. The CDR3 DNA reads TGCGCCAGCAGCTCGCCGGAGGGTTCCGGGGAGCTGTTTTTT. Its translation is CASSSPEGSGELFF. The whole variable domain, filled in from reference TRBV5-1 and TRBJ2-2, reads KAGVTQTPRYLIKTRGQQVTLSCSPISGHRSVSWYQQTPGQGLQFLFEYFSETQRNKGNFPGRFSGRQFSNSRSEMNVSTLELGDSALYLCASSSPEGSGELFFGEGSRLTVL.

This clonotype came up a few times. The chain employs TRBV20-1 and TRBJ1-2; maybe TRBD1 (5 bases). The ends were cut back, 7 bases at V and 3 bases at J, with 15 bases in the middle. Germline V gives CDR1 DFQATT, CDR2 SNEGSKA (reference sequence). CDR3 length: 13 amino acids. The CDR3 DNA sequence: TGCAGTGATAACCAACAGGCCTACTATGGCTACACCTTC. Its protein is CSDNQQAYYGYTF.

This clonotype has ten or more counts. The chain joins TRBV24-1 to TRBJ2-3, with 11 nucleotides matching TRBD2. There are 18 residues in the CDR3. The junction had 10 bases not matched to a gene; V was cut back by 4 bases and J by 2 bases. The germline V gene encodes CDR1 KGHDR and CDR2 SFDVKD. The CDR3 loop reads CATSDPIGSGGATDTQYF. DNA of the CDR3: TGTGCCACCAGTGACCCAATCGGTAGCGGGGGGGCCACAGATACGCAGTATTTT.

This clonotype was observed many times. This chain joins TRBV12-3 or TRBV12-4 and TRBJ1-5, with 7 bases that match TRBD1. This CDR3 is built from 16 residues. V shed 3 bases, J shed 9 bases, and the junction held 14 bases outside the gene matches. Here the CDR3 DNA reads TGTGCCAGCAGTTTGTCCCCGTCCAGGGGGAAGAGGCCCCAGCATTTT. Translation: CASSLSPSRGKRPQHF.

This clonotype has ten or more counts. The chain combines TRBV20-1 with TRBJ2-2; no clear D. CDR1 and CDR2 (germline): DFQATT, SNEGSKA (reference sequence). With 0 bases removed from V and 4 bases from J, the gap between germline ends came to 9 bases. This CDR3 contains 14 residues. CDR3 DNA sequence: TGCAGTGCTAGAGATCAAGGCTTCACCGGGGAGCTGTTTTTT. This encodes CSARDQGFTGELFF.

This clonotype has ten or more counts. The chain has TRBV7-2 and TRBJ2-5; D is perhaps TRBD1 or TRBD2 (5 bases each). Germline CDR1 and CDR2: SGHTA and FQGNSA. This CDR3 region has 14 residues. Trimming removed 5 bases from V and 5 bases from J, with 15 bases in between. The CDR3 is CASSTVAWGETQYF. DNA for the CDR3: TGTGCCAGCAGCACCGTAGCATGGGGGGAGACCCAGTACTTC.

This clonotype was found many times. The rearrangement links TRBV12-3 or TRBV12-4 to TRBJ2-3, with D perhaps matching TRBD1 or TRBD2 (5 bases each). The CDR3 runs to 15 residues. V gave up 5 bases and J gave up 1 base, with 13 bases separating them. The CDR3 spells CASSHRRGGTDTQYF. The DNA for the CDR3 is TGTGCCAGCAGTCATCGGCGAGGGGGCACAGATACGCAGTATTTT.

The table lists this clonotype with many counts. Written as DNA, the CDR3 is TGCAGTGCTAGAGGACAGTTGAACACTGAAGCTTTCTTT. Amino acids: CSARGQLNTEAFF. The gene calls are TRBV20-1 and TRBJ1-1; the D gene is possibly TRBD1 (5 bases). The CDR3 has 13 residues. The ends were cut back, 1 base at V and 0 bases at J, with 6 bases in the middle. Germline CDR1 and CDR2: DFQATT and SNEGSKA (reference sequence).

This clonotype was picked up many times. The chain is built from TRBV4-1 and TRBJ2-7; 7 positions match TRBD1. There are 15 residues in the CDR3. The germline gives CDR1 MGHRA, CDR2 YSYEKL. Trimming removed 9 bases from V and 0 bases from J; junction bases left unmatched: 11. In DNA, the CDR3 is TGCGCCAGACCACAGGGGACAAGGAGCTCCTACGAGCAGTACTTC. Protein sequence: CARPQGTRSSYEQYF.

In this sample, this clonotype turned up many times. J is TRBJ2-1 and V is TRBV5-1, with D tentatively TRBD1 or TRBD2 (5 bases each). Trimming cost V 4 bases and J 2 bases, with 13 bases left between them. Germline V gives CDR1 SGHRS, CDR2 YFSETQ. The CDR3 consists of 15 residues. The CDR3 protein is CASSPFGTAYNEQFF. The CDR3 coding sequence is TGCGCCAGCAGCCCGTTCGGGACGGCCTACAATGAGCAGTTCTTC.